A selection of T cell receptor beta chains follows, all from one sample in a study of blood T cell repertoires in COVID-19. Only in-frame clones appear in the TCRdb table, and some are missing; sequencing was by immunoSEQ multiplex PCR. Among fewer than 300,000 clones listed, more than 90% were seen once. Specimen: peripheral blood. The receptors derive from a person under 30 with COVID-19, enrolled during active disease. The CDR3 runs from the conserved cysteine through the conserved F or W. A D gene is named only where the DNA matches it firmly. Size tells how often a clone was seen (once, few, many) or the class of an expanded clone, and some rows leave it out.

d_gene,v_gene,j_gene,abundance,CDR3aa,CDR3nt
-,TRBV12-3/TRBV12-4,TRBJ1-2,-,CASKSDGWSGYTF,TGTGCCAGCAAGTCCGACGGTTGGAGTGGCTACACCTTC
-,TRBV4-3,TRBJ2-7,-,CASSQDRGATSQQYF,TGCGCCAGCAGCCAAGATCGGGGGGCTACTAGCCAGCAGTACTTC
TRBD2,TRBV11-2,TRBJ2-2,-,CASRQINLKRDDTGELFF,TGTGCCAGCAGGCAAATAAACCTGAAGCGGGATGACACCGGGGAGCTGTTTTTT
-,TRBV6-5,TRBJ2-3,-,CASSRGTPTDTQYF,TGTGCCAGCAGCCGTGGGACTCCAACAGATACGCAGTATTTT
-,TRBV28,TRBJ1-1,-,CAGGRENTEAFF,TGTGCGGGGGGTCGGGAGAACACTGAAGCTTTCTTT
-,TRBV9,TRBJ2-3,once,CASSVTSGRQDTQYF,TGTGCCAGCAGCGTAACCTCAGGGCGTCAAGATACGCAGTATTTT
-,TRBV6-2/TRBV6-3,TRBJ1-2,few,CASIPPQGTGGYTF,TGTGCCAGCATCCCACCACAGGGAACGGGGGGCTACACCTTC
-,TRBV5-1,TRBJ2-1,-,CASSLWTLYNEQFF,TGCGCCAGCAGCCTGTGGACTCTGTACAATGAGCAGTTCTTC
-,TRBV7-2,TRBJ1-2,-,CASSPRINYGYTF,TGTGCCAGCAGCCCCAGGATCAACTATGGCTACACCTTC
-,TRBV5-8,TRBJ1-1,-,CASSLNPVMNTEAFF,TGTGCCAGCAGCTTGAATCCGGTAATGAACACTGAAGCTTTCTTT
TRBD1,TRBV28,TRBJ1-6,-,CASSSHRGYNSPLHF,TGTGCCAGCAGTTCTCACAGGGGTTATAATTCACCCCTCCACTTT
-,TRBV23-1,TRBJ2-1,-,CAISRKQVWVVGGLQDNEQFF,TGCGCCATTTCCAGGAAACAGGTTTGGGTCGTAGGGGGATTACAAGACAATGAGCAGTTCTTC
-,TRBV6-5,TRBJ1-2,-,CASSYLSGVRSYGYTF,TGTGCCAGCAGTTACTTATCGGGGGTACGGAGCTATGGCTACACCTTC
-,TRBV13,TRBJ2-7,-,CASSLGRPSSYEQYF,TGTGCCAGCAGCTTAGGCAGGCCCAGCTCCTACGAGCAGTACTTC
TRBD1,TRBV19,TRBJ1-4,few,CASSQRDREMEKLFF,TGTGCCAGTAGTCAACGGGACAGAGAGATGGAAAAACTGTTTTTT
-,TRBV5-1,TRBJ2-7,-,CASSSGHPMIYEQYF,TGCGCCAGCAGCTCGGGACACCCGATGATCTACGAGCAGTACTTC
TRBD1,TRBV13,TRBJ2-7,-,CASSPGQGKVYEQYF,TGTGCCAGCAGCCCGGGACAGGGTAAAGTCTACGAGCAGTACTTC
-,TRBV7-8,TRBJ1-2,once,CASSLGQGWSF,TGTGCCAGCAGCCTGGGCCAGGGGTGGTCCTTC
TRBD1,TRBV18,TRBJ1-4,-,CASSPGTGGVNEKLFF,TGTGCCAGCTCCCCCGGGACAGGGGGCGTCAATGAAAAACTGTTTTTT
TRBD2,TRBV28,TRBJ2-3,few,CASSPSGEPTDTQYF,TGTGCCAGCAGCCCGAGCGGGGAACCCACAGATACGCAGTATTTT
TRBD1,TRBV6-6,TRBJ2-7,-,CASKGSPGQGDFEQYF,TGTGCCAGCAAGGGATCCCCGGGACAGGGAGACTTCGAGCAGTACTTC
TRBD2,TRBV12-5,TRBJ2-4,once,CASGTGGAKNIQYF,TGTGCTAGTGGTACGGGGGGAGCCAAAAACATTCAGTACTTC
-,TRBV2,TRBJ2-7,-,CASSNRDTYYEQYF,TGTGCCAGCAGTAACCGGGACACATACTACGAGCAGTACTTC
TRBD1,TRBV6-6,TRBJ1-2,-,CASRNTGGGYTF,TGTGCCAGCAGAAATACAGGGGGCGGCTACACCTTC
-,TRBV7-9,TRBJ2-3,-,CASSFIAGSDTQYF,TGTGCCAGCAGCTTTATCGCGGGATCGGATACGCAGTATTTT
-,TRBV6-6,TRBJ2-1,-,CASSPTGYNEQFF,TGTGCCAGCAGCCCGACTGGGTACAATGAGCAGTTCTTC
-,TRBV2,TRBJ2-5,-,CASSGPLAAGETQYF,TGTGCCAGCAGTGGCCCACTAGCTGCCGGAGAGACCCAGTACTTC
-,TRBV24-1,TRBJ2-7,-,CATSDFGGGPGYEQYF,TGTGCCACCAGTGATTTCGGAGGGGGCCCCGGATACGAGCAGTACTTC
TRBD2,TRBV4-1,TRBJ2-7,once,CASSLQGGTSGASEQYF,TGCGCCAGCAGCCTACAGGGGGGGACTAGCGGGGCCAGCGAGCAGTACTTC
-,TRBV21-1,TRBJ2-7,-,CASSKTDREGLSYEQYF,TGTGCCAGCAGCAAAACGGACAGGGAGGGACTCTCCTACGAGCAGTACTTC
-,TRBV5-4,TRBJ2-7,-,CASSVTGLIGSEQYF,TGTGCCAGCAGCGTAACGGGACTGATAGGGAGCGAGCAGTACTTC
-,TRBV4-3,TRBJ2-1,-,CASSQDWPSGNEQFF,TGCGCCAGCAGCCAAGATTGGCCCAGCGGCAATGAGCAGTTCTTC
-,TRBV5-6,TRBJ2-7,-,CASSPAGYDSYEQYF,TGTGCCAGCAGCCCCGCGGGTTATGATTCCTACGAGCAGTACTTC
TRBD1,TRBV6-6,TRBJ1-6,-,CASSGTGDSPLHF,TGTGCCAGCAGCGGGACAGGGGATTCACCCCTCCACTTT
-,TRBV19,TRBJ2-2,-,CASSLGQNTGELFF,TGTGCCAGTAGTCTAGGACAGAACACCGGGGAGCTGTTTTTT
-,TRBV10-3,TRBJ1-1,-,CAISGASPNTEAFF,TGTGCCATCAGTGGGGCCTCACCTAACACTGAAGCTTTCTTT
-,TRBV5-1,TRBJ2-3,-,CASSLEREGDTQYF,TGCGCCAGCAGCTTGGAGCGAGAGGGAGATACGCAGTATTTT
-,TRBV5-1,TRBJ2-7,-,CASSFLQGFEYEQYF,TGCGCCAGCAGCTTTCTACAGGGATTCGAGTACGAGCAGTACTTC
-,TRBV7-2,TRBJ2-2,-,CASSLGRWNTGELFF,TGTGCCAGCAGCTTAGGCAGATGGAACACCGGGGAGCTGTTTTTT
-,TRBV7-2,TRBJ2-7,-,CASSFSTGPQQYF,TGTGCCAGCAGCTTTAGTACAGGGCCTCAGCAGTACTTC
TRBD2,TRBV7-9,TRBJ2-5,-,CASSSGLAGSQETQYF,TGTGCCAGCAGCTCCGGACTAGCGGGAAGCCAAGAGACCCAGTACTTC
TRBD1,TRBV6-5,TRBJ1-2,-,CASTQARGVRYGYTF,TGTGCCAGCACCCAAGCCAGGGGGGTTCGTTATGGCTACACCTTC